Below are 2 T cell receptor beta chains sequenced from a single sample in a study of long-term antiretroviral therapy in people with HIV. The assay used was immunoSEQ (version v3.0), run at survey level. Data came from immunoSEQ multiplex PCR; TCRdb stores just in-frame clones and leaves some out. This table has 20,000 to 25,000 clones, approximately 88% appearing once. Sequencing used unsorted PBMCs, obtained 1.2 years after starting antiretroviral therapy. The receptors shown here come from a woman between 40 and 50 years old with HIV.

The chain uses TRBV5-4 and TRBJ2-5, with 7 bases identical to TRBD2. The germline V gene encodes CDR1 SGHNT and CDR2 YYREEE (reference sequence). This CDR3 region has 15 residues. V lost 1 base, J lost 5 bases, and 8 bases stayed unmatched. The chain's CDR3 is CASSLPQGGVETQYF. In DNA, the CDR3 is TGTGCCAGCAGCTTGCCCCAGGGAGGGGTTGAGACCCAGTACTTC.

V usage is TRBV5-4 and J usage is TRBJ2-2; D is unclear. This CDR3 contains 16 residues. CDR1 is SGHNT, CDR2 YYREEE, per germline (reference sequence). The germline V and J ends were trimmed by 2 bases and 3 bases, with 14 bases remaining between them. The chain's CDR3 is CASSFGPPGDTGELFF. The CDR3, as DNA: TGTGCCAGCAGCTTTGGTCCCCCTGGTGACACCGGGGAGCTGTTTTTT.